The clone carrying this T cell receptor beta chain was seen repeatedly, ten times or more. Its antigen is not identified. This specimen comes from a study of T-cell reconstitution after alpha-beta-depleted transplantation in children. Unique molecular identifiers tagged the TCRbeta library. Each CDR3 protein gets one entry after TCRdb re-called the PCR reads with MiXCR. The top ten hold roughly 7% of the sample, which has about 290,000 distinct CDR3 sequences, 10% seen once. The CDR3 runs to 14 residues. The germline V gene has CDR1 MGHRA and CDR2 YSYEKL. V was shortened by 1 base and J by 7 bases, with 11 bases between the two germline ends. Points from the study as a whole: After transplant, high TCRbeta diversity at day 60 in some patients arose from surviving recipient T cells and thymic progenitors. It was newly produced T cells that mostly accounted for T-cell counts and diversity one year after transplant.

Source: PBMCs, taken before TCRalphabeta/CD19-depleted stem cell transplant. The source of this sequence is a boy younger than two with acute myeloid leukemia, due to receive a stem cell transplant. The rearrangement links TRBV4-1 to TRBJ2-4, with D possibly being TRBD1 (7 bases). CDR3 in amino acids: CASSQGDSGNIQYF. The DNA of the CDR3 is TGCGCCAGCAGCCAAGGGGACAGCGGGAACATTCAGTACTTC.